A selection of T cell receptor beta chains follows, all from one sample in a study of CD8 T cells in Susac syndrome. TCRdb re-derived calls from the immunoSEQ multiplex PCR reads in MiXCR, one entry per CDR3 protein. The repertoire has about 160,000 distinct CDR3 sequences, less than 95% of them found once; the top ten carry about 0.09%. Specimen: CD4+ T cells from PBMCs. The receptors derive from a human donor with multiple sclerosis. Both conserved end residues are part of each CDR3. The D gene is left open where the match is weak. Expanded clones are given a class, and other clones once, few, many or no size at all.

J | V | D | size | DNA | CDR3
TRBJ2-7 | TRBV20-1 | NA | NA | TGCAGTGCTAGCCCTAGCGCTTCCTACGAGCAGTACTTC | CSASPSASYEQYF
TRBJ1-3 | TRBV9 | NA | NA | TGTGCCAGCAGCGGGGGTGATCATGGAAACACCATATATTTT | CASSGGDHGNTIYF
TRBJ2-2 | TRBV4-3 | TRBD1 | NA | TGCGCCAGCGCCCGACAGGGGGTTGTCGGGGAGCTGTTTTTT | CASARQGVVGELFF
TRBJ2-1 | TRBV18 | NA | NA | TGTGCCAGCTCACCGAGGGGGACTCCTGACAATGAGCAGTTCTTC | CASSPRGTPDNEQFF
TRBJ1-5 | TRBV5-1 | TRBD1 | NA | TGCGCCAGCAGCTTGGCAGGGGGCGATCAGCCCCAGCATTTT | CASSLAGGDQPQHF
TRBJ1-2 | TRBV20-1 | NA | NA | TGCAGTGCTGGGGCTAAGACAGGTCAAGACTATGGCTACACCTTC | CSAGAKTGQDYGYTF
TRBJ2-1 | TRBV5-6 | TRBD2 | NA | TGTGCCAGCAGGCGAACCCTAGCGGGCTTAAATGAGCAGTTCTTC | CASRRTLAGLNEQFF
TRBJ2-5 | TRBV7-9 | NA | NA | TGTGCCAGCAAGCGGTCGGGGGGCGAGACCCAGTACTTC | CASKRSGGETQYF
TRBJ1-4 | TRBV7-2 | NA | once | TGTGCCAGCAGTCCACTCTCCCTCCCTCATGAAAAACTGTTTTTT | CASSPLSLPHEKLFF
TRBJ1-4 | TRBV9 | TRBD1 | NA | TGTGCCAGCAGCCCTACAGGGGGCCTTAATGAAAAACTGTTTTTT | CASSPTGGLNEKLFF
TRBJ2-5 | TRBV6-1 | TRBD2 | once | TGTGCCAGCAAAGGAGGGTTGACCGGGGGGAGGGAGACCCAGTACTTC | CASKGGLTGGRETQYF
TRBJ1-5 | TRBV6-2/TRBV6-3 | TRBD1 | NA | TGTGCCAGCAGTGGGGGACAGGGCCTCAATCAGCCCCAGCATTTT | CASSGGQGLNQPQHF
TRBJ2-1 | TRBV4-2 | TRBD2 | NA | TGTGCCAGCAGCCAAGGTGCGTCGACTAGCGGGAGGGGGACCTACAATGAGCAGTTCTTC | CASSQGASTSGRGTYNEQFF
TRBJ2-7 | TRBV4-1 | TRBD1 | NA | TGCGCCAGCAGCCACGCCGGGACAGGGGTTGGCGAGCAGTACTTC | CASSHAGTGVGEQYF
TRBJ2-1 | TRBV3-1 | NA | NA | TGTGCCAGCAGCCAGAGACTCGGTGAGCAGTTCTTC | CASSQRLGEQFF
TRBJ2-3 | TRBV2 | NA | NA | TGTGCCAGCAGTGATGGAGGGGGACCAGATACGCAGTATTTT | CASSDGGGPDTQYF
TRBJ2-2 | TRBV29-1 | NA | NA | TGCAGCGTTGAGGTCCCGGCAGTCGCAGGGAACACCGGGGAGCTGTTTTTT | CSVEVPAVAGNTGELFF
TRBJ1-2 | TRBV20-1 | NA | NA | TGCAGTGTGTTGGACTATTCCGATGGCTACACCTTC | CSVLDYSDGYTF
TRBJ1-1 | TRBV7-2 | NA | NA | TGTGCCAGCAGCCCTAGTCGGGTGGGGAACACTGAAGCTTTCTTT | CASSPSRVGNTEAFF
TRBJ2-1 | TRBV3-1 | TRBD2 | NA | TGTGCCAGCAGAGCACGAGGACTAGCGGGACAATCCTACAATGAGCAGTTCTTC | CASRARGLAGQSYNEQFF
TRBJ2-1 | TRBV3-1 | NA | NA | TGTGCCAGCAGCCGCAGGGGTCGCACCTACAATGAGCAGTTCTTC | CASSRRGRTYNEQFF
TRBJ2-7 | TRBV5-6 | NA | NA | TGTGCCAGCAGCTCCTCCTCCGGGACAAGACGCTACGAGCAGTACTTC | CASSSSSGTRRYEQYF
TRBJ2-7 | TRBV18 | NA | few | TGTGCCAGCTCAAGCAGGCGGGACCACGAGCAGTACTTC | CASSSRRDHEQYF
TRBJ2-4 | TRBV7-2 | NA | NA | TGTGCCAGCAGCCAACAGAGCTCCCCCAACATTCAGTACTTC | CASSQQSSPNIQYF
TRBJ2-1 | TRBV23-1 | NA | NA | TGCGCCAGCAGTCGGAAACTAGGAGACAATGAGCAGTTCTTC | CASSRKLGDNEQFF
TRBJ1-2 | TRBV6-2/TRBV6-3 | TRBD1 | NA | TGTGCCAGCAGACCGGGACAGGGGTTCGACTATGGCTACACCTTC | CASRPGQGFDYGYTF
TRBJ1-2 | TRBV29-1 | NA | NA | TGCAGCGTTTATCCCAACTATGGCTACACCTTC | CSVYPNYGYTF
TRBJ2-7 | TRBV3-1 | NA | NA | TGTGCCAGCAGCCAAGCGGTCGGGAGAAACTACGAGCAGTACTTC | CASSQAVGRNYEQYF
TRBJ1-2 | TRBV2 | NA | once | TGTGCCAGCAGTGAATCCGGGGGCTCGGGCTACACCTTC | CASSESGGSGYTF
TRBJ1-1 | TRBV11-2 | NA | NA | TGTGCCAGCAGCCCGTTGGGTGGCGGGAAGAACACTGAAGCTTTCTTT | CASSPLGGGKNTEAFF
TRBJ1-1 | TRBV25-1 | NA | few | TGTGCCACCGGACAGCTGAACACTGAAGCTTTCTTT | CATGQLNTEAFF
TRBJ2-4 | TRBV27 | NA | NA | TGTGCCAGCAGTTCCGGAGGGGCAGCCAAAAACATTCAGTACTTC | CASSSGGAAKNIQYF
TRBJ2-7 | TRBV3-1 | NA | NA | TGTGCCAGCAGCCATTTAGGAGTCTCGAAGCAGCAGTACTTC | CASSHLGVSKQQYF
TRBJ2-4 | TRBV29-1 | NA | NA | TGCACCGCCGAGAGAGAAAACATTCAGTACTTC | CTAERENIQYF
TRBJ2-5 | TRBV13 | NA | NA | TGTGCCAGCAGTTTAGCGGAGCGGATCCAAGAGACCCAGTACTTC | CASSLAERIQETQYF
TRBJ2-4 | TRBV7-2 | NA | NA | TGTGCCAGCAGCTTAGATGTCAAAAACATTCAGTACTTC | CASSLDVKNIQYF
TRBJ1-4 | TRBV6-5 | NA | NA | TGTGCCAGCAGTTACCGTGCCGGTCTTACGAAAAGACTGTTTTTT | CASSYRAGLTKRLFF
TRBJ2-6 | TRBV3-1 | NA | NA | TGTGCCAGTGCCAGTGGGGCCAACGTCCTGACTTTC | CASASGANVLTF
TRBJ2-7 | TRBV24-1 | TRBD2 | once | TGTGCCACCAGTGACCCCTCCAGCGGGAGCTACGAGCAGTACTTC | CATSDPSSGSYEQYF
TRBJ2-7 | TRBV2 | TRBD1 | NA | TGTGCCAGCAGTGAAGTGGGGGACAGTACCTACGAGCAGTACTTC | CASSEVGDSTYEQYF
TRBJ1-5 | TRBV20-1 | NA | NA | TGCAGTGCTGCCAGGGACACCAATCAGCCCCAGCATTTT | CSAARDTNQPQHF
TRBJ2-3 | TRBV30 | NA | NA | TGTGCCTGGAGAAGGGCAGATACGCAGTATTTT | CAWRRADTQYF
TRBJ1-2 | TRBV7-9 | TRBD1 | NA | TGTGCCAGCAGCTTAACGGCCCCAGGGGGCGCGGGCTACACCTTC | CASSLTAPGGAGYTF
TRBJ2-1 | TRBV15 | TRBD2 | NA | TGTGCCACCAGCAGGGGACTAGCGGCTTACAATGAGCAGTTCTTC | CATSRGLAAYNEQFF
TRBJ1-1 | TRBV5-1 | NA | NA | TGCGCCAGCAGCGAACAGGACACCGTCGACACTGAAGCTTTCTTT | CASSEQDTVDTEAFF
TRBJ1-2 | TRBV29-1 | NA | NA | TGCAGCGTTGGTGGGCAGGGTAGCTACACCTTC | CSVGGQGSYTF
TRBJ2-2 | TRBV24-1 | NA | NA | TGTGCCACCAGTGATTCCACCCGCACGTCCGGGGAGCTGTTTTTT | CATSDSTRTSGELFF
TRBJ2-5 | TRBV5-1 | NA | NA | TGCGCCAGCAGCTTGGACGTACAAGGGACCCAGTACTTC | CASSLDVQGTQYF
TRBJ2-5 | TRBV12-3/TRBV12-4 | NA | once | TGTGCCAGCAGTTTAGAACGGTTCCAAGAGACCCAGTACTTC | CASSLERFQETQYF
TRBJ1-5 | TRBV2 | NA | NA | TGTGCCAGCAAAGGGCCGGTAATGGGCAATCAGCCCCAGCATTTT | CASKGPVMGNQPQHF
TRBJ2-2 | TRBV3-1 | TRBD1 | NA | TGTGCCAGCAGCCGCGGACAGGGCGGCGGGGAGCTGTTTTTT | CASSRGQGGGELFF
TRBJ2-1 | TRBV10-3 | NA | NA | TGTGCCATCAGTGAGTCGCCTCGGGGTGAGCAGTTCTTC | CAISESPRGEQFF
TRBJ2-2 | TRBV19 | TRBD2 | NA | TGTGCCAGTAGTATAGGTCCTAGCGGGAGCGACACCGGGGAGCTGTTTTTT | CASSIGPSGSDTGELFF
TRBJ1-1 | TRBV20-1 | NA | NA | TGCAGTGCTAGAGATTACACTGAAGCTTTCTTT | CSARDYTEAFF
TRBJ2-2 | TRBV28 | TRBD1 | once | TGTGCCAGCAGGCTGGACAGGGGGGTCACCGGGGAGCTGTTTTTT | CASRLDRGVTGELFF